The clone carrying this TCR beta chain appeared once. The data were produced by immunoSEQ multiplex PCR, yet TCRdb's version contains in-frame clones alone and is incomplete. The sample yields roughly 60,000 clones, roughly 91% seen once. The record originates from a study of technical replicates of blood from a few donors. The CDR3 runs to 16 residues. The V end was cut by 3 bases, the J end by 2 bases, with 19 bases between. Germline values: CDR1 GTSNPN, CDR2 SVGIG (reference sequence). The sequenced sample consisted of PBMCs. The rearrangement joins TRBV30 to TRBJ2-5; possibly TRBD2 for D (6 bases). This clonotype originated in a human donor in good health. Some clones in this sample may be carry-over from other donors' samples. The CDR3 loop reads CAWRPFGRELQETQYF. In DNA, the CDR3 is TGTGCCTGGAGGCCTTTTGGTCGGGAGCTACAAGAGACCCAGTACTTC.